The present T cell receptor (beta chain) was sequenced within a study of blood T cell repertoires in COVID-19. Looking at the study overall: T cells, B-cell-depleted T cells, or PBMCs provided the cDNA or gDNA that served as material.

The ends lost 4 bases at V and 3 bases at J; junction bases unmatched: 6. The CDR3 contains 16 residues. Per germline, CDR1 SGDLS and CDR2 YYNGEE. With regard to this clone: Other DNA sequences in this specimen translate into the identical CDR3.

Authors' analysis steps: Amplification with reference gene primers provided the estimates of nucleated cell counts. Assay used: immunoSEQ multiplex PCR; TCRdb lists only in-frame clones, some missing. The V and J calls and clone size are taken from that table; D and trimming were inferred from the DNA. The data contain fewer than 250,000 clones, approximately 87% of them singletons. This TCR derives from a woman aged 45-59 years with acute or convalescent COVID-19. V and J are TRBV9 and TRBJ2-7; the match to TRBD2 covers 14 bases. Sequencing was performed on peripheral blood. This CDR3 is CASSPGTSGGFYEQYF. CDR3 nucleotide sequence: TGTGCCAGCAGCCCCGGGACTAGCGGGGGCTTCTACGAGCAGTACTTC.